Here is one T cell receptor (beta chain) with its context. Profiling relied on immunoSEQ multiplex PCR, and the TCRdb table lists in-frame clones only, not all of them. In the table there are approximately 100,000 clones, nearly 85% of which are singletons. This record belongs to a study of blood T cell repertoires in COVID-19. Looking at the study overall: Specimens from acute and convalescent COVID-19 originated in the United States, Italy and Spain. Sample material is recorded as cDNA or gDNA derived from T cells, B-cell-depleted T cells, or PBMCs.

This CDR3 contains 14 residues. Trimming took off 4 bases at V and 8 bases at J, with 16 bases between the two ends. From germline, CDR1 is MGHRA and CDR2 YSYEKL. The TCR sequence derives from a woman in her fifties or sixties with acute or convalescent COVID-19. Sequencing used peripheral blood. The chain uses TRBV4-1 and TRBJ2-3; D is perhaps TRBD2 (5 bases). The CDR3 sequence is CASSLKRNGGTQYF. CDR3 in DNA: TGCGCCAGCAGCCTGAAGAGGAATGGAGGTACGCAGTATTTT.